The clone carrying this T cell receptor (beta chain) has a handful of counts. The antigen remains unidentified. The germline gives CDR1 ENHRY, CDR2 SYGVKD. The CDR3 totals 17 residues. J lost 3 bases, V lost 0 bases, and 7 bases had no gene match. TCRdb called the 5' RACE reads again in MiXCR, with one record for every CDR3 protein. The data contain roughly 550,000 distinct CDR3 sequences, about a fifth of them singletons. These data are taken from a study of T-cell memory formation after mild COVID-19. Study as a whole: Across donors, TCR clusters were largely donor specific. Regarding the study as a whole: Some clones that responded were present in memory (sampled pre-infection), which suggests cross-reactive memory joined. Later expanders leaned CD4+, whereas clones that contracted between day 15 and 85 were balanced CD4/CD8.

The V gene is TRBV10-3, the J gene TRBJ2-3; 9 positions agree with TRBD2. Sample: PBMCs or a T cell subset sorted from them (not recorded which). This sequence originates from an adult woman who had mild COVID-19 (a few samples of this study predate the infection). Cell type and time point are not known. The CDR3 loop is CAISESKAGGRTDTQYF. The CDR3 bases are TGTGCCATCAGTGAGTCGAAAGCGGGAGGACGGACAGATACGCAGTATTTT.